One and the same sample provided the 9 T cell receptor beta chains below, sequenced in a study of CD8 T cells in ankylosing spondylitis. MiXCR, applied by TCRdb to the 5' RACE reads, yields one record per CDR3 protein. There are 35,000 to 50,000 distinct CDR3 sequences in the sample; under 13% occur only once, and about a sixth lies in the top ten. Sequenced input: blood, either unsorted or a sorted T cell fraction (not recorded which). These receptors were collected from a male donor with ankylosing spondylitis or in good health (not recorded which).

This clonotype was seen more than once but under ten times. The rearrangement joins TRBV20-1 to TRBJ2-1; TRBD1 might be the D (5 bases). The CDR3 covers 13 residues. Germline V gene sequence: CDR1 DFQATT, CDR2 SNEGSKA (reference sequence). The germline V and J ends were trimmed by 3 bases and 8 bases, with 14 bases remaining between them. The chain's CDR3 is CSASSRAGHEQFF. The CDR3, as DNA: TGCAGTGCTAGCTCTCGAGCAGGGCATGAGCAGTTCTTC.

This clonotype came up many times. The gene calls are TRBV20-1 and TRBJ2-5, with a possible D match to TRBD2 (6 bases). The CDR3 has 15 amino acids. Trimming removed 1 base at V and 5 bases at J, with 17 bases between. Germline V lookup: CDR1 DFQATT, CDR2 SNEGSKA (reference sequence). The CDR3 DNA reads as TGCAGTGCTAGAGCGGGACGGGAGTCGGTGGAGACCCAGTACTTC. Protein: CSARAGRESVETQYF.

This clonotype is judged medium-sized. The chain carries TRBV25-1 and TRBJ2-7, with 11 nucleotides matching TRBD2. Germline V gene data show CDR1 as MGHDK and CDR2 as SYGVNS. CDR3 size: 13 residues. With V trimmed by 4 bases and J by 5 bases, 1 base remained unmatched. The CDR3 spells CASSGGLADEQYF. CDR3 nucleotide sequence: TGTGCCAGCAGTGGGGGACTAGCGGACGAGCAGTACTTC.

Only a few counts were recorded for this clonotype. This chain links TRBV6-1 with TRBJ1-1, with a possible D match to TRBD1 (5 bases). Germline-derived CDR1 and CDR2 are MNHNS and SASEGT. CDR3 length: 14 residues. Between the trimmed V and J ends, which lost 6 bases and 3 bases, there was a span of 14 bases. The CDR3 region is CASRGVLGDTEAFF. The CDR3 region has the DNA TGTGCCAGCAGGGGGGTCCTCGGGGACACTGAAGCTTTCTTT.

This clonotype was observed at least ten times. The chain uses TRBV7-2 and TRBJ2-5, with D hard to call. The CDR3 length is 13 residues. Between the trimmed V and J ends, which lost 5 bases and 1 base, there was a span of 8 bases. CDR1 is SGHTA and CDR2 is FQGNSA in the germline V gene. Written as DNA, the CDR3 is TGTGCCAGCAGCCCCTCCCCCCAAGAGACCCAGTACTTC. This gives the protein CASSPSPQETQYF.

This clonotype was seen repeatedly, ten times or more. This chain connects TRBV9 to TRBJ2-1; D is perhaps TRBD2 (5 bases). The CDR3 has 14 residues. Germline assignment: CDR1 SGDLS and CDR2 YYNGEE. V was pared by 2 bases and J by 3 bases, with 9 bases between. For the CDR3, the DNA is TGTGCCAGCAGCGTGGAGGCAGACTACAATGAGCAGTTCTTC. Translation gives CASSVEADYNEQFF.

This clonotype was detected ten times or more. The rearrangement joins TRBV20-1 to TRBJ2-1; 7 positions match TRBD2. CDR1 and CDR2 (germline): DFQATT, SNEGSKA (reference sequence). Unmatched junction bases numbered 8, after V lost 6 bases and J lost 3 bases. CDR3 length: 14 residues. Here the CDR3 DNA reads TGCAGTGCCCAACGGGAGGTCGGCTACAATGAGCAGTTCTTC. This encodes CSAQREVGYNEQFF.

This clonotype came up many times. The J gene is TRBJ1-1, the V gene TRBV3-1; D not resolved. V was shortened by 2 bases and J by 1 base, with 2 bases between the two germline ends. Per germline, CDR1 LGHDT and CDR2 YNNKEL (reference sequence). The CDR3 spans 12 residues. The CDR3 coding sequence is TGTGCCAGCAGCCAAACGAACACTGAAGCTTTCTTT. Amino acid sequence: CASSQTNTEAFF.

This clonotype was seen ten or more times. The rearrangement uses TRBV19 and TRBJ2-5; 8 positions agree with TRBD2. The CDR3 totals 14 residues. With 10 bases clipped from V and 0 bases from J, the junction kept 7 bases outside the gene matches. From germline, CDR1 is LNHDA and CDR2 SQIVND (reference sequence). The DNA for the CDR3 is TGTGCCACCACTAGCGGACAGTACCAAGAGACCCAGTACTTC. Amino acid sequence: CATTSGQYQETQYF.